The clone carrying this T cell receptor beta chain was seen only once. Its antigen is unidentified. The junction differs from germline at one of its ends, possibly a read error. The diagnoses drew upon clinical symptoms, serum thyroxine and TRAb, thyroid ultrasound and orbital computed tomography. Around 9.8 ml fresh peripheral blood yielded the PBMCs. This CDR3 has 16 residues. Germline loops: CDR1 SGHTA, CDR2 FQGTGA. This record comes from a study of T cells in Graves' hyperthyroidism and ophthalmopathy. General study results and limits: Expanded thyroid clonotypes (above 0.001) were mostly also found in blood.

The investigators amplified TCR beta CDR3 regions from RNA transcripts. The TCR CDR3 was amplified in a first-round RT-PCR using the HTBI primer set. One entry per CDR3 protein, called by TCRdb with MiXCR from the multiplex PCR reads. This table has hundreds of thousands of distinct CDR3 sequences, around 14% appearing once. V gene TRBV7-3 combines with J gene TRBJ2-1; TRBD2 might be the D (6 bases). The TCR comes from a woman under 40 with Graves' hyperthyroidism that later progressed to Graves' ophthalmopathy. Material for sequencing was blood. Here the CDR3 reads CASSLFPGVSYNEQCF. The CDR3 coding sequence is TGTGCCAGCAGCTTGTTCCCGGGAGTGTCCTACAATGAGCAGTGCTTC.